The 28 T cell receptor beta chains below come from one sample, sequenced in a study of control samples from healthy donors and cancer patients. Method: immunoSEQ multiplex PCR; TCRdb's copy keeps in-frame clones and lacks some. Among approximately 150,000 clones listed, roughly 89% were seen once. What was sequenced was blood. The receptor source for this set is a man in his late teens or twenties in good health.

The rearrangement links TRBV10-3 to TRBJ1-1; D may be TRBD1 (6 bases). In germline, CDR1 is ENHRY, CDR2 SYGVKD. V lost 2 bases and J 3 bases, leaving 13 bases between the germline ends. The CDR3 covers 15 residues. In DNA form, the CDR3 reads TGTGCCATCAGTGAGGCACGGACAGCGGACACTGAAGCTTTCTTT. It specifies CAISEARTADTEAFF.

The gene calls are TRBV19 and TRBJ2-3, with unresolved D. The ends were cut back, 1 base at V and 1 base at J, with 6 bases in the middle. The CDR3 is 14 residues long. Germline values: CDR1 LNHDA, CDR2 SQIVND (reference sequence). The CDR3 sequence is CASSIGLGTDTQYF. Written as DNA, the CDR3 is TGTGCCAGTAGTATAGGACTGGGCACAGATACGCAGTATTTT.

The chain is built from TRBV11-2 and TRBJ2-2; 8 bases are a match to TRBD2. V was pared by 2 bases and J by 7 bases, with 15 bases of the junction left unmatched. The CDR3 totals 18 residues. Germline CDR1 is SGHAT and CDR2 is FQNNGV. CDR3 bases: TGTGCCAGCAGCTTACTTGGCGGGGGGATCTCCGTCATCGGGGAGCTGTTTTTT. Its protein is CASSLLGGGISVIGELFF.

The chain joins TRBV5-1 to TRBJ1-2, with 7 bases identical to TRBD1. The CDR3 contains 15 residues. CDR1 and CDR2 (germline): SGHRS, YFSETQ. V lost 5 bases and J lost 4; bases outside the gene matches: 11. As DNA, the CDR3 is TGCGCCAGCAGACCTCGACAGGGCCCGACCTATGGCTACACCTTC. Amino acid sequence: CASRPRQGPTYGYTF.

Here the CDR3 reads CASRFSAVSPTYEQYF. For the CDR3, the DNA is TGTGCCAGCAGGTTCTCCGCAGTCTCACCTACCTACGAGCAGTACTTC. The genes are TRBV5-6 and TRBJ2-7; D is undetermined. Trimming cost V 5 bases and J 2 bases, with 20 bases left between them. Germline V gene lookup returns CDR1 SGHDT and CDR2 YYEEEE. The CDR3 runs 16 residues.

The chain carries TRBV11-2 and TRBJ2-7; no clear D. Deletions cut 0 bases from V and 2 bases from J, with 5 bases between. The CDR3 totals 13 residues. In germline, CDR1 is SGHAT, CDR2 FQNNGV. For the CDR3, the DNA is TGTGCCAGCAGCTTAGATATCGCCTACGAGCAGTACTTC. Protein product: CASSLDIAYEQYF.

V usage is TRBV10-3 and J usage is TRBJ1-3; D may be TRBD1 (5 bases). The CDR3 has 15 residues. V lost 4 bases to trimming and J lost 0 bases, with 10 bases between them. Per the germline V gene, CDR1 is ENHRY and CDR2 is SYGVKD. CDR3 loop: CAISGGASSGNTIYF. CDR3 coding DNA: TGTGCCATCAGTGGAGGGGCAAGCTCTGGAAACACCATATATTTT.

The chain joins TRBV4-1 to TRBJ2-5, with D hard to call. Trimming left V 1 base short and J 2 bases short, with 8 bases between. The V gene's germline CDR1 is MGHRA and CDR2 YSYEKL. CDR3 length equals 14 residues. The CDR3 sequence: CASSQGHLQETQYF. CDR3 nucleotide sequence: TGCGCCAGCAGCCAAGGACATCTTCAAGAGACCCAGTACTTC.

This clone was counted a few times. The genes are TRBV18 and TRBJ1-5, with a weak D call TRBD1 (6 bases). The V gene lost 4 bases and the J gene lost 1 base, with 14 bases spanning the gap. This CDR3 has 16 residues. Per germline, CDR1 KGHSH and CDR2 LQKENI. CDR3 protein: CASSLSQGASNQPQHF. For the CDR3, the DNA is TGTGCCAGCTCACTTTCACAGGGAGCAAGCAATCAGCCCCAGCATTTT. Looking up the rest from reference TRBV18 and TRBJ1-5 gives the full variable domain: NAGVMQNPRHLVRRRGQEARLRCSPMKGHSHVYWYRQLPEEGLKFMVYLQKENIIDESGMPKERFSAEFPKEGPSILRIQQVVRGDSAAYFCASSLSQGASNQPQHFGDGTRLSIL.

V usage is TRBV6-6 and J usage is TRBJ2-7; 7 positions agree with TRBD1. CDR3 length equals 14 residues. Unmatched junction bases numbered 11, after V lost 8 bases and J lost 4 bases. In germline, CDR1 is MNHNY, CDR2 SVGAGI (reference sequence). CDR3 nucleotides: TGTGCCAGCTCGATGTCAGGGGGTTTTTACGAGCAGTACTTC. As protein: CASSMSGGFYEQYF.

The chain recombines TRBV5-1 with TRBJ1-2; D unresolved. V gave up 0 bases and J gave up 4 bases, with 10 bases separating them. Germline loops: CDR1 SGHRS, CDR2 YFSETQ. The CDR3 has 14 residues. CDR3 in DNA: TGCGCCAGCAGCTTGGCCCGTGGAACCTATGGCTACACCTTC. Translated, it gives CASSLARGTYGYTF.

The chain recombines TRBV6-5 with TRBJ1-2, with 7 bases identical to TRBD1. The V segment lost 6 bases and the J segment 6 bases; nucleotides outside the gene matches: 7. This CDR3 has 13 amino acids. CDR1 is MNHEY and CDR2 is SVGAGI in the germline V gene. The DNA for the CDR3 is TGTGCCAGCAGGGACAGGTTGGGCGATGGCTACACCTTC. As protein: CASRDRLGDGYTF.

Written as DNA, the CDR3 is TGTGCCAGCAGCTTCCCAGGGGCAGGGTTCTATGGCTACACCTTC. Translated: CASSFPGAGFYGYTF. The chain is built from TRBV7-2 and TRBJ1-2, with D possibly being TRBD1 (6 bases). There are 15 residues in the CDR3. CDR1 SGHTA and CDR2 FQGNSA come from the germline V gene. Trimming shortened V by 3 bases and J by 4 bases, and 15 bases separated the two germline ends.

In this sample, this clone turned up many times. The chain recombines TRBV6-5 with TRBJ1-3, with 8 bases lining up with TRBD1. The junction had 5 bases not matched to a gene; V was cut back by 6 bases and J by 4 bases. The CDR3 loop spans 14 amino acids. CDR1 is MNHEY and CDR2 is SVGAGI in the germline V gene. In DNA form, the CDR3 reads TGTGCCAGCAGCATCGGACAGGGAGGAAACACCATATATTTT. It yields the protein CASSIGQGGNTIYF.

CDR3 in DNA: TGTGCCAGCAGCTTAGACGGCGTGACAGACCTCTTTGGAAACACCATATATTTT. Amino acids: CASSLDGVTDLFGNTIYF. The chain recombines TRBV7-9 with TRBJ1-3, with D possibly matching TRBD1 (5 bases). V lost 1 base and J 3 bases, leaving 19 bases between the germline ends. Germline V gene sequence: CDR1 SEHNR, CDR2 FQNEAQ (reference sequence). The CDR3 consists of 18 residues.

The chain couples TRBV27 to TRBJ1-1; TRBD1 might be the D (5 bases). This CDR3 has 15 amino acids. Germline values: CDR1 MNHEY, CDR2 SMNVEV (reference sequence). Trimming removed 0 bases at V and 5 bases at J, with 13 bases between. This CDR3 is CASSLSIQGETEAFF. CDR3 in DNA: TGTGCCAGCAGTTTATCGATCCAGGGAGAGACTGAAGCTTTCTTT.

The chain combines TRBV18 with TRBJ2-1, with D maybe TRBD2 (6 bases). Germline V gene sequence: CDR1 KGHSH, CDR2 LQKENI. This CDR3 is built from 14 residues. V lost 5 bases, J lost 3 bases, and 11 bases lay in between. CDR3: CASSGGVYYNEQFF. DNA of the CDR3: TGTGCCAGCTCAGGCGGGGTCTACTACAATGAGCAGTTCTTC.

This sequence joins TRBV7-9 and TRBJ2-1, with TRBD1 as a possible D gene (6 bases). Per the germline V gene, CDR1 is SEHNR and CDR2 is FQNEAQ (reference sequence). Trimming cost V 1 base and J 12 bases, with 13 bases left between them. The CDR3 totals 13 residues. CDR3 DNA sequence: TGTGCCAGCAGCTTAGTGGGCAGGGGTTGGCAGTTCTTC. Translating gives CASSLVGRGWQFF.

In regard to this clone: The junction does not match germline at one end; this may be a read error. V gene TRBV12-3 or TRBV12-4 combines with J gene TRBJ2-1, with TRBD1 identical over 9 bases. The CDR3 is made up of 11 amino acids. CDR3 coding DNA: TGTGCCAGCAGGCTGCGGGACAGGGCGGTCTTC. This sequence encodes CASRLRDRAVF.

In its sample, this clone was seen a few times. The chain uses TRBV7-2 and TRBJ2-5; unclear D gene. The germline V gene encodes CDR1 SGHTA and CDR2 FQGNSA. V lost 3 bases and J lost 7, with 15 bases in between. This CDR3 contains 14 residues. The CDR3 nucleotides are TGTGCCAGCAGCTTCAAAACGGGCCTGGCGACCCAGTACTTC. Amino acids: CASSFKTGLATQYF.

This clone was detected once. V is TRBV7-9 and J is TRBJ2-1, with D possibly being TRBD1 (6 bases). V gave up 5 bases and J gave up 9 bases, with 14 bases separating them. Germline CDR1 SEHNR, CDR2 FQNEAQ (reference sequence). CDR3 length equals 13 residues. Here the CDR3 reads CASSAAQGSEQFF. The CDR3, as DNA: TGTGCCAGCAGCGCGGCACAGGGCAGTGAGCAGTTCTTC. The whole variable domain, filled in from reference TRBV7-9 and TRBJ2-1, reads DTGVSQNPRHKITKRGQNVTFRCDPISEHNRLYWYRQTLGQGPEFLTYFQNEAQLEKSRLLSDRFSAERPKGSFSTLEIQRTEQGDSAMYLCASSAAQGSEQFFGPGTRLTVL.

The DNA of the CDR3 is TGTGCCAGCAGCTTAGCTGCAGCAGTCAGGGAGACCCAGTACTTC. This sequence encodes CASSLAAAVRETQYF. This chain links TRBV11-2 with TRBJ2-5; D is uncertain. V was cut by 1 base and J by 5 bases, with 14 bases left in between. Per the germline V gene, CDR1 is SGHAT and CDR2 is FQNNGV. The CDR3 is 15 amino acids. Full variable domain (missing parts from reference TRBV11-2 and TRBJ2-5): EAGVAQSPRYKIIEKRQSVAFWCNPISGHATLYWYQQILGQGPKLLIQFQNNGVVDDSQLPKDRFSAERLKGVDSTLKIQPAKLEDSAVYLCASSLAAAVRETQYFGPGTRLLVL.

A single count supports this clone. This chain links TRBV18 with TRBJ2-3; tentative D call: TRBD1 (6 bases). This CDR3 comprises 14 residues. Germline-derived CDR1 and CDR2 are KGHSH and LQKENI. V was trimmed by 4 bases and J by 0 bases, leaving 8 bases between them. CDR3 sequence: CASSLGQSTDTQYF. The CDR3 DNA reads TGTGCCAGCTCACTCGGACAGAGCACAGATACGCAGTATTTT.

The chain couples TRBV6-5 to TRBJ2-5; D may correspond to TRBD1 or TRBD2 (5 bases each). The V gene lost 5 bases and the J gene lost 4 bases, with 14 bases spanning the gap. Germline loops: CDR1 MNHEY, CDR2 SVGAGI. The CDR3 is 14 amino acids. CDR3 loop: CASSLRVRGETQYF. CDR3 nucleotides: TGTGCCAGCAGTCTCCGGGTGAGGGGAGAGACCCAGTACTTC.

The chain recombines TRBV6-5 with TRBJ2-7; 7 nucleotides match TRBD2. The CDR3 runs to 15 residues. The ends lost 0 bases at V and 4 bases at J; junction bases unmatched: 6. CDR1 is MNHEY, CDR2 SVGAGI, per germline. The CDR3 region is CASSYSRGGGYEQYF. CDR3 nucleotide sequence: TGTGCCAGCAGTTACTCCCGTGGGGGGGGATACGAGCAGTACTTC.

V gene TRBV7-8 combines with J gene TRBJ2-5, with 16 bases identical to TRBD2. The germline CDR1 and CDR2 sequences are SGHVS and FQNEAQ. This CDR3 has 17 residues. The ends lost 5 bases at V and 5 bases at J; junction bases unmatched: 8. The CDR3 DNA is TGTGCCAGCAGCGACCCGGGACTAGCGGGGGGGCGGGAGACCCAGTACTTC. Translating gives CASSDPGLAGGRETQYF.

This chain connects TRBV11-2 to TRBJ1-5; 9 nucleotides match TRBD1. V dropped 3 bases and J dropped 0; count of bases not matched to a gene: 12. The CDR3 spans 19 residues. Germline assignment: CDR1 SGHAT and CDR2 FQNNGV. The CDR3 nucleotides read TGTGCCAGCAGCTTGAATCCCGGGACAGGGCTTTATAGCAATCAGCCCCAGCATTTT. Protein: CASSLNPGTGLYSNQPQHF.

The chain combines TRBV19 with TRBJ2-3; D possibly uses TRBD1 or TRBD2 (5 bases each). The CDR3 has 14 residues. Between the trimmed V and J ends, which lost 1 base and 4 bases, there was a span of 9 bases. CDR1 and CDR2 from the germline V gene are LNHDA and SQIVND (reference sequence). CDR3 DNA sequence: TGTGCCAGTAGTATAGCGGGGCTCGCAGATACGCAGTATTTT. It yields the protein CASSIAGLADTQYF.